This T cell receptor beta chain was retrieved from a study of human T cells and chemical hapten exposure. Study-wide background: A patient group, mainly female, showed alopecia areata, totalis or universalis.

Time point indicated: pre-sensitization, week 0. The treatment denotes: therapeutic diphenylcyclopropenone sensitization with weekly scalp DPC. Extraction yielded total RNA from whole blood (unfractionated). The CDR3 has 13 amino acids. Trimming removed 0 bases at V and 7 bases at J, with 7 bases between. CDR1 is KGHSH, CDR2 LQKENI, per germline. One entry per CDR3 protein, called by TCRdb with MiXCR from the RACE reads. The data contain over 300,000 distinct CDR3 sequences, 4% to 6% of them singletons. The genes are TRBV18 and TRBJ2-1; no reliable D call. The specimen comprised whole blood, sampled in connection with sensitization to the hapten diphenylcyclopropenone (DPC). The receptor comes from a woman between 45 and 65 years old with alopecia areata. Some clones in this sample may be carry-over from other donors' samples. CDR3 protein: CASSPPSSNEQFF. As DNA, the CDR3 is TGTGCCAGCTCACCACCGTCGAGTAATGAGCAGTTCTTC.